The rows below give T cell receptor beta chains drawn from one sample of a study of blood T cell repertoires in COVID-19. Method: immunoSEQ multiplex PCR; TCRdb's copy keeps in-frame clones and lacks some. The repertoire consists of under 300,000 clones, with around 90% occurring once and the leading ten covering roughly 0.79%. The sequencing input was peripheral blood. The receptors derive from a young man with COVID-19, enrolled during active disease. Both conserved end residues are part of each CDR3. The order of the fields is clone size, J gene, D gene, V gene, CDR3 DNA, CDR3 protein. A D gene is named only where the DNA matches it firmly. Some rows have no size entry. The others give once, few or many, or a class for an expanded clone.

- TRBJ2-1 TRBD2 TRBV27 TGTGCCAGCAGGGCGGGGGGTCTGGGGCTCAATGAGCAGTTCTTC CASRAGGLGLNEQFF
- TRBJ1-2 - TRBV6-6 TGTGCCAGCAGGCCCTACAGGGATTGGGATGGCTACACCTTC CASRPYRDWDGYTF
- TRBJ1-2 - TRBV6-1 TGTGCCAGCAGTGAAAGGCAGGGCTATGGCTACACCTTC CASSERQGYGYTF
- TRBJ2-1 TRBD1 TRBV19 TGTGCCAGTAGTAGGGGGACAGGGGACTACAATGAGCAGTTCTTC CASSRGTGDYNEQFF
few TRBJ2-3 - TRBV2 TGTGCCAGCACCATATACGCGAATACGCAGTATTTT CASTIYANTQYF
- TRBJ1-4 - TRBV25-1 TGTGCCAGCAGGGAACAGTCAACTAATGAAAAACTGTTTTTT CASREQSTNEKLFF
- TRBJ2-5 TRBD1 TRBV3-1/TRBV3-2 TGTGCCAGCAGCTTCCCGGGACAGGGTAAAGAGACCCAGTACTTC CASSFPGQGKETQYF
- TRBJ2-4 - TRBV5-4 TGTGCCAGCAGCTTCACAGGGAATGTAGGAACCAAAAACATTCAGTACTTC CASSFTGNVGTKNIQYF
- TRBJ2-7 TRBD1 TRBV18 TGTGCCAGCTCACCGGGGGGACAGGGCCACGAGCAGTACTTC CASSPGGQGHEQYF
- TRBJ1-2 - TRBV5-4 TGTGCCAGCAGCCCCGGGGGAAAAGGCTACACCTTC CASSPGGKGYTF
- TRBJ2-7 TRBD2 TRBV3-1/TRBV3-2 TGTGCCAGCAGCCAAGACGCGGGAGGGGATGACGAGCAGTACTTC CASSQDAGGDDEQYF
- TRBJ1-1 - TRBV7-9 TGTGCCAGCAGAAAGCCTGAAGCTTTCTTT CASRKPEAFF
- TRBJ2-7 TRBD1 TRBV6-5 TGTGCCAGCAGCCTCGACAGGGTCCACGAGCAGTACTTC CASSLDRVHEQYF
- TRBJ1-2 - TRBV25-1 TGTGCCAGCAGTCACACGACAGGAGCCCCGGATGGCTACACCTTC CASSHTTGAPDGYTF
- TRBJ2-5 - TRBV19 TGTGCCAGTAGTATGGCCGTGATGAAAGAGACCCAGTACTTC CASSMAVMKETQYF
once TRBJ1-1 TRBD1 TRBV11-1 TGTGCCACCAGGAGGGGGCCGGGGACTGAAGCTTTCTTT CATRRGPGTEAFF
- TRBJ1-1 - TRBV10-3 TGTGCCACCACAGACAGTCCCGAGAACACTGAAGCTTTCTTT CATTDSPENTEAFF
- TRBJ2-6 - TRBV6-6 TGTGCCAGCAGTTACGTATCTGGGGCCAACGTCCTGACTTTC CASSYVSGANVLTF
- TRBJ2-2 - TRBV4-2 TGTGCCAGCAGCCAAGAGGTCCGAATATCGAGCACCGGGGAGCTGTTTTTT CASSQEVRISSTGELFF
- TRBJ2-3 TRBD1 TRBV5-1 TGCGCCAGCAGCTTACCCAGACAGGGGGCAGGAGATACGCAGTATTTT CASSLPRQGAGDTQYF
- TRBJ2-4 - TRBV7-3 TGTGCCAGCAGCTTACATCAGGCAGGGGACAAAAACATTCAGTACTTC CASSLHQAGDKNIQYF
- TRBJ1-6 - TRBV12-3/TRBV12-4 TGTGCCAGCAGTGACGGGAATTCACCCCTCCACTTT CASSDGNSPLHF
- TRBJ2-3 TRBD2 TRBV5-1 TGCGCCAGCAGCTTGGGACTAGCGGGGGGGACTTCTACAGATACGCAGTATTTT CASSLGLAGGTSTDTQYF
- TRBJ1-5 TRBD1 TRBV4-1 TGCGCCAGCAGGCGAAACACAGGGGGCAATCAGCCCCAGCATTTT CASRRNTGGNQPQHF
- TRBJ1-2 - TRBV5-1 TGCGCCAGCAGCTTGGTTCCACAGATTCTTTCTGGCTACACCTTC CASSLVPQILSGYTF
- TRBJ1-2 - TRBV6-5 TGTGCCAGTATGAGGGGGGGAAACTATGGCTACACCTTC CASMRGGNYGYTF
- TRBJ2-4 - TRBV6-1 TGTGCCAGCAGTGAATCAGGTTACAAAAACATTCAGTACTTC CASSESGYKNIQYF
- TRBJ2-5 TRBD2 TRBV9 TGTGCCAGCAGCGTAGGTGCGGGGGGGCCTCGTGAGACCCAGTACTTC CASSVGAGGPRETQYF
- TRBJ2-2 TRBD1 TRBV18 TGTGCCAGCTCATCGGACAGGGTGAACACCGGGGAGCTGTTTTTT CASSSDRVNTGELFF
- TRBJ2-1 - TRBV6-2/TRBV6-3 TGTGCCAGCAGTTACGAGTGGGGGGAGTCGGACAATGAGCAGTTCTTC CASSYEWGESDNEQFF
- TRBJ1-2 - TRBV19 TGTGCCAGTAGTCTCAGGACAGATGGCTACACCTTC CASSLRTDGYTF
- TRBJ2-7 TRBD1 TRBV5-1 TGCGCCAGCAGCAACGGACAGGGGACTGCCGAGCAGTACTTC CASSNGQGTAEQYF
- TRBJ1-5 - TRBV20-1 TGCAGTGCTAGTGGGCGGCTGTATAGCAATCAGCCCCAGCATTTT CSASGRLYSNQPQHF
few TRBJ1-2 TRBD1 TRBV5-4 TGTGCCAGCAGCCGATATAGGACAGGGATATATGGCTACACCTTC CASSRYRTGIYGYTF
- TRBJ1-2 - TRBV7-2 TGTGCCAGCAGCTCTACACAGACGAACTATGGCTACACCTTC CASSSTQTNYGYTF
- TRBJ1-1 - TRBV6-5 TGTGCCAGCAGCCGAAAGCTAAACACTGAAGCTTTCTTT CASSRKLNTEAFF
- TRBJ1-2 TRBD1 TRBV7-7 TGTGCCAGCAGCCTAGGACAGGGTCCAAGCTATGGCTACACCTTC CASSLGQGPSYGYTF
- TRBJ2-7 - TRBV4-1 TGCGCCAGCAGCCAAGTACAGGTTTATACCTACGAGCAGTACTTC CASSQVQVYTYEQYF
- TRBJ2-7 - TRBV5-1 TGCGCCAGCAGCCCAGAGCTCCAGGGTGCTTCCTACGAGCAGTACTTC CASSPELQGASYEQYF
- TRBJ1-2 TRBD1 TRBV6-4 TGTGCCAGCAGTATGGCCGGGACAGGGCCCTATGGCTACACCTTC CASSMAGTGPYGYTF
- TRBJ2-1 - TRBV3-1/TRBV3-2 TGTGCCAGCAGCAGGAGGAGGGCCACCCCCGGCAATGAGCAGTTCTTC CASSRRRATPGNEQFF
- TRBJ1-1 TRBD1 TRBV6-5 TGTGCCAGCAGTTACGCGACAGGGGTGAGCACTGAAGCTTTCTTT CASSYATGVSTEAFF